These 15 T cell receptor beta chains were all obtained from the same sample, sequenced in a study of T cell repertoires in cytomegalovirus infection. TCRdb re-derived calls from the reads in MiXCR, one entry per CDR3 protein. The data contain hundreds of thousands of distinct CDR3 sequences, roughly 26% of them singletons. Source material: CD8+ T cells from PBMCs. Receptor source: a human donor in good health (CMV status not recorded). Some clones in this sample may be carry-over from other donors' samples.

This clonotype was counted between two and nine times. CDR3 sequence reads: CASYGTGSYNEQFF. The CDR3 DNA reads TGTGCCAGCTATGGGACAGGCTCCTACAATGAGCAGTTCTTC. The chain combines TRBV7-9 with TRBJ2-1, with 8 nucleotides matching TRBD1. After removal of 8 bases from V and 0 bases from J, the junction contained 3 bases not matched to a gene. Germline V gene lookup returns CDR1 SEHNR and CDR2 FQNEAQ (reference sequence). CDR3 length equals 14 residues.

The chain recombines TRBV15 with TRBJ2-4, with 7 bases lining up with TRBD1. The V gene end was trimmed by 4 bases and the J gene end by 8 bases; junction bases not matched to a gene: 5. The CDR3 contains 13 residues. Germline lookup yields CDR1 LNHNV and CDR2 YYDKDF (reference sequence). CDR3 DNA sequence: TGTGCCACCAGCATCCACAGGGGAGACATTCAGTACTTC. This encodes CATSIHRGDIQYF.

J is TRBJ2-7 and V is TRBV7-8; TRBD2 matches 8 bases. J lost 2 bases, V lost 4 bases, and 10 bases had no gene match. The CDR3 spans 16 residues. Germline V gene lookup returns CDR1 SGHVS and CDR2 FQNEAQ. The CDR3 DNA reads TGTGCCAGCAGCTCTCAGGCGGGGGGAAGGGCCTACGAGCAGTACTTC. This translates into CASSSQAGGRAYEQYF.

The chain couples TRBV15 to TRBJ1-1; possible D gene TRBD1, 5 bases. The V end lost 5 bases, the J end lost 0 bases, and 13 bases lay between the germline ends. CDR3 length: 15 amino acids. Germline CDR1 and CDR2: LNHNV and YYDKDF (reference sequence). The DNA of the CDR3 is TGTGCCACCAGCTTTAAGCGACAGATGAACACTGAAGCTTTCTTT. Encoded protein: CATSFKRQMNTEAFF.

J is TRBJ1-2 and V is TRBV7-9; 8 bases are a match to TRBD1. The J segment lost 6 bases and the V segment lost 4 bases, leaving 4 bases of the junction unmatched. This CDR3 comprises 13 residues. Germline V CDR1 and CDR2: SEHNR, FQNEAQ (reference sequence). This CDR3 is CASSSDRADGYTF. CDR3 nucleotide sequence: TGTGCCAGCAGCTCGGACAGGGCGGATGGCTACACCTTC.

The CDR3 DNA follows: TGTGCCAGCAGCCCTACCGGGACAGGGGGCAAAAACATTCAGTACTTC. Its protein is CASSPTGTGGKNIQYF. The V gene is TRBV5-5, the J gene TRBJ2-4; 11 nucleotides align to TRBD1. The germline CDR1 and CDR2 sequences are SGHKS and YYEKEE (reference sequence). The V segment lost 4 bases and the J segment 3 bases; nucleotides outside the gene matches: 6. The CDR3 consists of 16 residues. Variable domain in full (rest from reference TRBV5-5 and TRBJ2-4): DAGVTQSPTHLIKTRGQQVTLRCSPISGHKSVSWYQQVLGQGPQFIFQYYEKEERGRGNFPDRFSARQFPNYSSELNVNALLLGDSALYLCASSPTGTGGKNIQYFGAGTRLSVL.

The chain has TRBV14 and TRBJ2-1; 9 nucleotides match TRBD2. The V gene's germline CDR1 is SGHDN and CDR2 FVKESK. Losses at the gene ends were 0 bases for V and 8 bases for J; bases not matched to a gene: 8. The CDR3 is 16 amino acids. CDR3 amino acids: CASSQDLAGGRDEQFF. Here the CDR3 DNA reads TGTGCCAGCAGCCAAGATCTGGCGGGGGGGCGCGATGAGCAGTTCTTC.

This clonotype has ten or more counts. The chain links TRBV7-2 to TRBJ1-4; D possibly corresponds to TRBD1 (5 bases). CDR1 SGHTA and CDR2 FQGNSA come from the germline V gene. The V gene lost 5 bases and the J gene lost 5 bases, with 18 bases spanning the gap. CDR3 length equals 16 residues. The CDR3 DNA is TGTGCCAGCAGCGCACCGGGACGGATTTCCAATGAAAAACTGTTTTTT. Translating it yields CASSAPGRISNEKLFF.

V and J are TRBV7-3 and TRBJ2-3, with 8 positions matching TRBD1. V dropped 5 bases and J dropped 0; count of bases not matched to a gene: 1. CDR1 is SGHTA, CDR2 FQGTGA, per germline. The CDR3 runs 14 residues. The CDR3, as DNA: TGTGCCAGCAGCAACAGGGGGAGCACAGATACGCAGTATTTT. Protein: CASSNRGSTDTQYF.

The chain is built from TRBV29-1 and TRBJ1-5; D not certain. CDR3 length equals 12 residues. Per the germline V gene, CDR1 is SQVTM and CDR2 is ANQGSEA. The V and J ends lost 4 bases and 3 bases respectively, with 7 bases between them. The DNA for the CDR3 is TGCAGCGTTGTCGCGGACAATCAGCCCCAGCATTTT. Translation gives CSVVADNQPQHF.

This clonotype was seen ten or more times. This sequence joins TRBV7-2 and TRBJ1-2; 8 bases fit TRBD1. Germline lookup yields CDR1 SGHTA and CDR2 FQGNSA. The trim removed 0 bases at V and 8 bases at J, leaving 23 bases unmatched. The CDR3 sequence is 20 residues long. CDR3 nucleotide sequence: TGTGCCAGCAGCTTAGCGCGACAGGGGACCTCAGGAGGCGCCCAGGGGGGCTACACCTTC. Its protein is CASSLARQGTSGGAQGGYTF. The full variable domain, completed using reference TRBV7-2 and TRBJ1-2, is GAGVSQSPSNKVTEKGKDVELRCDPISGHTALYWYRQSLGQGLEFLIYFQGNSAPDKSGLPSDRFSAERTGGSVSTLTIQRTQQEDSAVYLCASSLARQGTSGGAQGGYTFGSGTRLTVV.

The chain recombines TRBV5-6 with TRBJ2-2, with D possibly matching TRBD1 (5 bases). V lost 5 bases and J 5 bases, leaving 22 bases between the germline ends. There are 17 residues in the CDR3. CDR1 and CDR2 from the germline V gene are SGHDT and YYEEEE. CDR3 sequence: CASRHSDSPIRTGELFF. The CDR3 region has the DNA TGTGCCAGCAGACATTCCGACAGCCCTATTAGAACCGGGGAGCTGTTTTTT.

This clonotype was counted many times. The rearrangement uses TRBV7-2 and TRBJ2-1, with no clear D. V gave up 5 bases and J gave up 13 bases, with 12 bases separating them. This CDR3 has 11 amino acids. Germline CDR1 SGHTA, CDR2 FQGNSA. The CDR3 coding sequence is TGTGCCAGCAGCCGTACTGGTTTTCAGTTCTTC. Residues: CASSRTGFQFF. Variable domain in full (rest from reference TRBV7-2 and TRBJ2-1): GAGVSQSPSNKVTEKGKDVELRCDPISGHTALYWYRQSLGQGLEFLIYFQGNSAPDKSGLPSDRFSAERTGGSVSTLTIQRTQQEDSAVYLCASSRTGFQFFGPGTRLTVL.

The rearrangement links TRBV29-1 to TRBJ2-5; D may correspond to TRBD1 or TRBD2 (5 bases each). This CDR3 spans 15 amino acids. CDR1 SQVTM and CDR2 ANQGSEA come from the germline V gene. V was trimmed by 8 bases and J by 5 bases, leaving 24 bases between them. The CDR3 DNA sequence: TGCAGCTCAATGGGGACCGGTCGTTTGTGGGAGACCCAGTACTTC. Its protein product is CSSMGTGRLWETQYF.

A few counts support this clonotype. This sequence joins TRBV20-1 and TRBJ2-5, with D possibly called TRBD1 or TRBD2 (5 bases each). The CDR3 is 15 residues long. The V gene lost 2 bases and the J gene lost 2 bases, with 15 bases spanning the gap. Germline V lookup: CDR1 DFQATT, CDR2 SNEGSKA (reference sequence). CDR3 in amino acids: CSARPRDRPQETQYF. The CDR3 coding sequence is TGCAGTGCTAGACCCCGGGACCGGCCTCAAGAGACCCAGTACTTC.